This TCR beta chain appears in the sequencing data of a study of memory CD4+ T cells and cytomegalovirus serostatus. There are 15 residues in the CDR3. Unmatched junction bases numbered 8, after V lost 0 bases and J lost 7 bases. Germline V gives CDR1 MRHNA, CDR2 SNTAGT. The sort gate was single viable CD3+CD4+CD8-CD45RO+ cells for memory CD4+ T cells. Only in-frame clones appear in the TCRdb table, and some are missing; sequencing was by immunoSEQ multiplex PCR. Among approximately 92,000 clones listed, 75% to 85% were seen once. Sequences were obtained from memory CD4+ T cells from blood. The receptor was isolated from an adult in good health and CMV-seropositive. The V and J genes are TRBV6-4 and TRBJ1-2; 7 positions agree with TRBD1. CDR3 in amino acids: CASSDSSGGFRGYTF. The CDR3 DNA sequence: TGTGCCAGCAGTGACTCTTCAGGGGGGTTTCGTGGCTACACCTTC.